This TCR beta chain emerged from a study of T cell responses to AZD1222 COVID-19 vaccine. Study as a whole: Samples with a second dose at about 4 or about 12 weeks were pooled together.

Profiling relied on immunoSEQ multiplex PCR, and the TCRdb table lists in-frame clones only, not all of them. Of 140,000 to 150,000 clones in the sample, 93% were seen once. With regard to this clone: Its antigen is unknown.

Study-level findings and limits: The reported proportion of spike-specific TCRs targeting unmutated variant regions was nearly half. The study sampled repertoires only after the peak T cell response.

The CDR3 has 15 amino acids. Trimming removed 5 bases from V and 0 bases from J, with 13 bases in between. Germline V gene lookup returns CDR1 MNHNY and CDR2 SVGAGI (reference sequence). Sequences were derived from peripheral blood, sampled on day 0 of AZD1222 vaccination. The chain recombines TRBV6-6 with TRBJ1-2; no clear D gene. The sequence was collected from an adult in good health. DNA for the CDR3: TGTGCCAGCAGTGCTCCCTCTTTGTCTAACTATGGCTACACCTTC. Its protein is CASSAPSLSNYGYTF.